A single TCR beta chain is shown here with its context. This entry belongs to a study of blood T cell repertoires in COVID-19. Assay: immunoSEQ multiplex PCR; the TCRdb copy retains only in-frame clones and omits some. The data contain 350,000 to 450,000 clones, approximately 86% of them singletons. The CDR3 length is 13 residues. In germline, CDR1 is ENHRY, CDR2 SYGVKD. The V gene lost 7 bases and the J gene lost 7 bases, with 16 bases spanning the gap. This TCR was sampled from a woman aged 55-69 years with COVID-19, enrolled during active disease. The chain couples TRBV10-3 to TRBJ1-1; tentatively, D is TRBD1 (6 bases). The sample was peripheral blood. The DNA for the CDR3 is TGTGCCATCAAAGGGGACAACGTGTTTGAAGCTTTCTTT. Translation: CAIKGDNVFEAFF.